The rows below give T cell receptor beta chains drawn from one sample of a study of cytomegalovirus exposure and HLA in healthy donors. Profiled with immunoSEQ multiplex PCR; TCRdb holds only in-frame clones, not every one. This table holds about 200,000 clones. Sequencing was performed on PBMCs. These receptor sequences come from a man younger than 45 in good health and CMV-seronegative. CDR3s include the opening cysteine and the closing phenylalanine or tryptophan. The D gene is left open where the match is weak.

>TRBD1|TRBV18|TRBJ2-2|15
CASSPGTGSTGELFF
TGTGCCAGCTCACCCGGGACAGGGTCCACCGGGGAGCTGTTTTTT
>TRBD1|TRBV11-2|TRBJ1-2|13
CASSYGQAGGYTF
TGTGCCAGCAGCTACGGACAGGCAGGCGGCTACACCTTC
>-|TRBV14|TRBJ2-7|13
CASSQGLVYEQYF
TGTGCCAGCAGCCAAGGATTAGTTTACGAGCAGTACTTC
>-|TRBV6-5|TRBJ2-5|14
CASSYSAVQETQYF
TGTGCCAGCAGTTACTCGGCCGTCCAAGAGACCCAGTACTTC
>-|TRBV11-3|TRBJ2-7|16
CASTKGRNLIPYEQYF
TGTGCCAGCACAAAAGGCAGGAACCTAATTCCTTACGAGCAGTACTTC
>-|TRBV30|TRBJ2-7|12
CAWSTSTYEQYF
TGTGCCTGGAGTACTTCGACCTACGAGCAGTACTTC
>-|TRBV5-1|TRBJ1-2|12
CASSYRRGLYTF
TGCGCCAGCAGCTACCGACGGGGGTTGTACACCTTC
>-|TRBV5-1|TRBJ2-1|13
CASSLDSRGEQFF
TGCGCCAGCAGCTTAGACTCGCGGGGTGAGCAGTTCTTC
>TRBD1|TRBV5-1|TRBJ2-7|16
CASSLARGIGTTEQYF
TGCGCCAGCAGCTTGGCCAGGGGGATTGGGACGACCGAGCAGTACTTC
>TRBD1|TRBV7-8|TRBJ2-6|17
CASSSGTGGPGANVLTF
TGTGCCAGCAGCTCCGGGACAGGGGGGCCTGGGGCCAACGTCCTGACTTTC
>TRBD1|TRBV5-8|TRBJ2-7|16
CASTLGTGGPTYEQYF
TGTGCCAGCACCTTGGGGACAGGGGGCCCCACCTACGAGCAGTACTTC
>-|TRBV19|TRBJ2-2|15
CATSEVGWITGELFF
TGTGCCACCTCGGAGGTGGGGTGGATCACCGGGGAGCTGTTTTTT
>TRBD1|TRBV6-5|TRBJ2-2|15
CASRSGTGLSGELFF
TGTGCCAGCAGGTCAGGGACAGGGTTATCCGGGGAGCTGTTTTTT
>-|TRBV21-1|TRBJ1-5|15
CASSKKGQGNQPQHF
TGTGCCAGCAGCAAAAAGGGGCAGGGCAATCAGCCCCAGCATTTT
>TRBD1|TRBV6-6|TRBJ1-5|15
CASSKGQGNNQPQHF
TGTGCCAGCAGCAAGGGACAGGGAAACAATCAGCCCCAGCATTTT
>TRBD1|TRBV29-1|TRBJ1-5|13
CSVAFDRVQPQHF
TGCAGCGTGGCCTTTGACAGGGTGCAGCCCCAGCATTTT
>TRBD1|TRBV7-2|TRBJ1-5|13
CASSRDRDQPQHF
TGTGCCAGCAGCCGAGACAGGGATCAGCCCCAGCATTTT
>TRBD1|TRBV5-1|TRBJ2-7|15
CASSFPLTGGREQYF
TGCGCCAGCAGCTTTCCTCTGACAGGGGGTCGAGAGCAGTACTTC
>TRBD1|TRBV28|TRBJ2-7|12
CASNTGRQGVNF
TGTGCCAGCAACACCGGGAGACAGGGGGTGAACTTC
>TRBD1|TRBV19|TRBJ1-5|17
CASSIETGGRGNQPQHF
TGTGCCAGTAGTATAGAGACAGGGGGCAGGGGAAATCAGCCCCAGCATTTT
>-|TRBV7-6|TRBJ1-5|16
CASSSGLGGSNQPQHF
TGTGCCAGCAGCTCCGGTCTAGGCGGGAGCAATCAGCCCCAGCATTTT
>TRBD1|TRBV4-2|TRBJ2-7|14
CASSQGDRAYEQYF
TGTGCCAGCAGCCAAGGGGACAGGGCCTACGAGCAGTACTTC
>TRBD2|TRBV19|TRBJ2-5|15
CASSILAGGPETQYF
TGTGCCAGTAGTATACTAGCGGGAGGGCCAGAGACCCAGTACTTC
>TRBD1|TRBV7-7|TRBJ2-7|13
CASSPEQGYEQYF
TGTGCCAGCAGCCCCGAACAGGGGTACGAGCAGTACTTC
>TRBD2|TRBV7-3|TRBJ2-5|15
CASSLAGGFQETQYF
TGTGCCAGCAGCCTAGCGGGAGGCTTCCAAGAGACCCAGTACTTC